Given below is one T cell receptor beta chain in context. Its antigen is undetermined. The data belong to a study of CD8+CD57+ T cells in acquired aplastic anemia. General study findings and limits: The same twenty-nine CD8+ CDR3 sequences occurred in patients and in controls.

V lost 4 bases, J lost 5 bases, and 17 bases lay in between. The germline V gene has CDR1 SNHLY and CDR2 FYNNEI. The CDR3 extends over 15 amino acids. It was genomic DNA that served as the template for profiling TCR beta VDJ and CDR3. TCRdb re-derived calls from the reads in MiXCR, one entry per CDR3 protein. The table shows 150,000 to 200,000 distinct CDR3 sequences, with approximately 49% occurring only once. The chain carries TRBV2 and TRBJ2-5, with a tentative D call TRBD2 (5 bases). Sequenced: sorted CD4+, CD8+, or CD8+CD57+ T cells (not recorded which) from PBMCs. This clonotype was obtained from a human donor in good health. Written as DNA, the CDR3 is TGTGCCAGCAGTGCTAGCCCCTTGCGTATGGAGACCCAGTACTTC. Translating it yields CASSASPLRMETQYF.